Following are 7 T cell receptor beta chains from one sample sequenced in a study of CD8 T cells in Susac syndrome. Reverse transcription of 0.5 to 1 ug RNA was carried out with random hexamers. TCRdb re-called the immunoSEQ multiplex PCR reads with MiXCR, one entry per CDR3 protein. The sample contains around 150,000 distinct CDR3 sequences, over 85% of which appear only once. The specimen sequenced was CD4+ T cells from PBMCs. Receptors were obtained from a human donor in good health.

The chain links TRBV12-3 or TRBV12-4 to TRBJ1-6; the match to TRBD1 covers 9 bases. The junction had 6 bases not matched to a gene; V was cut back by 5 bases and J by 7 bases. The length of the CDR3 is 15 residues. CDR3 region: CASSPRTGANSPLHF. Written as DNA, the CDR3 is TGTGCCAGCAGTCCACGGACAGGGGCGAATTCACCCCTCCACTTT.

The V call is TRBV5-1, the J call TRBJ2-2; TRBD1 might be the D (5 bases). The V gene's germline CDR1 is SGHRS and CDR2 YFSETQ. V was clipped by 4 bases and J by 3 bases, with 10 bases between them. This CDR3 region has 14 residues. This CDR3 is CASSLDSYTGELFF. CDR3 sequence (DNA): TGCGCCAGCAGCCTCGACAGCTACACCGGGGAGCTGTTTTTT.

The rearrangement joins TRBV9 to TRBJ2-3; D is unresolved. The ends were cut back, 2 bases at V and 0 bases at J, with 4 bases in the middle. The CDR3 sequence is 13 residues long. Per the germline V gene, CDR1 is SGDLS and CDR2 is YYNGEE. The CDR3 loop reads CASSVFSTDTQYF. The CDR3 bases are TGTGCCAGCAGCGTCTTCAGCACAGATACGCAGTATTTT.

The rearrangement joins TRBV19 to TRBJ2-2; unclear D gene. Germline loops: CDR1 LNHDA, CDR2 SQIVND (reference sequence). CDR3 length: 14 amino acids. Trimming stripped 1 base from V and 2 bases from J, with 5 bases between. This CDR3 is CASSIARNTGELFF. In DNA, the CDR3 is TGTGCCAGTAGTATAGCTAGAAACACCGGGGAGCTGTTTTTT. The whole variable domain, remainder taken from reference TRBV19 and TRBJ2-2, is DGGITQSPKYLFRKEGQNVTLSCEQNLNHDAMYWYRQDPGQGLRLIYYSQIVNDFQKGDIAEGYSVSREKKESFPLTVTSAQKNPTAFYLCASSIARNTGELFFGEGSRLTVL.

V and J are TRBV14 and TRBJ1-6; D gene uncertain. Germline loops: CDR1 SGHDN, CDR2 FVKESK. Trimming took 4 bases from V and 7 from J, leaving 8 bases between them. The CDR3 loop spans 13 amino acids. The CDR3 coding sequence is TGTGCCAGCAGCCCCCGGGCCAATTCACCCCTCCACTTT. Translated, it gives CASSPRANSPLHF. Combining the CDR3 with reference TRBV14 and TRBJ1-6 gives the whole variable domain EAGVTQFPSHSVIEKGQTVTLRCDPISGHDNLYWYRRVMGKEIKFLLHFVKESKQDESGMPNNRFLAERTGGTYSTLKVQPAELEDSGVYFCASSPRANSPLHFGNGTRLTVT.

This chain connects TRBV6-4 to TRBJ2-1; TRBD1 is a possible D gene (5 bases). The CDR3 runs 13 residues. Trimming cost V 10 bases and J 5 bases, with 15 bases left between them. Germline assignment: CDR1 MRHNA and CDR2 SNTAGT. The CDR3 loop is CATSGQTDNEQFF. The CDR3 bases are TGTGCCACCTCCGGGCAGACAGACAATGAGCAGTTCTTC.

V is TRBV3-1 and J is TRBJ2-7; 11 bases agree with TRBD1. Germline V gene sequence: CDR1 LGHDT, CDR2 YNNKEL (reference sequence). The CDR3 runs 18 residues. The V and J ends lost 3 bases and 7 bases, in that order; junction bases with no gene match: 17. CDR3 DNA: TGTGCCAGCAGCCAGGGTGGGACAGGGGGACTTGTCTGGAGGGAGCAGTACTTC. This codes for CASSQGGTGGLVWREQYF.